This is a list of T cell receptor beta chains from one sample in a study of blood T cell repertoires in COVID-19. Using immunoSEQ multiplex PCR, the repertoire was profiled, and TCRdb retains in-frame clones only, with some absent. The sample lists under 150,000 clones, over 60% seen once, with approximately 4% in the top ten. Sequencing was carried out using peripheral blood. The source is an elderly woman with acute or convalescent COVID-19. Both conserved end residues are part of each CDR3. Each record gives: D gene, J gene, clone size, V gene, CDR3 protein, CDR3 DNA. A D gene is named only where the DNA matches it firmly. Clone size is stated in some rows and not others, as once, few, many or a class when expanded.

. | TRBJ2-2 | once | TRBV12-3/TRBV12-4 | CASRRQNTGELFF | TGTGCCAGCCGACGACAAAACACCGGGGAGCTGTTTTTT
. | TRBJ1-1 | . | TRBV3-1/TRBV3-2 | CASSQERGGLSTEAFF | TGTGCCAGCAGCCAAGAGAGGGGAGGGTTAAGCACTGAAGCTTTCTTT
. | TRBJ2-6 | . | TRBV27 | CASRSHGSPLSGANVLTF | TGTGCCAGCAGAAGCCATGGGAGTCCTCTTTCTGGGGCCAACGTCCTGACTTTC
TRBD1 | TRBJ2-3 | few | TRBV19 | CASKLTGSTDTQYF | TGTGCCAGTAAGTTGACAGGGAGCACAGATACGCAGTATTTT
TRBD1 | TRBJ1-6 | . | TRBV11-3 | CASSLKPGQVNSYNSPLHF | TGTGCCAGCAGCTTAAAACCGGGACAGGTTAACTCCTATAATTCACCCCTCCACTTT
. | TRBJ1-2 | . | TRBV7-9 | CASSLAGASSYTF | TGTGCCAGCAGCTTAGCGGGGGCAAGTAGCTACACCTTC
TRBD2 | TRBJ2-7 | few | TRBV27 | CASSLEGLAGDEQYF | TGTGCCAGCAGTTTAGAGGGACTAGCGGGAGACGAGCAGTACTTC
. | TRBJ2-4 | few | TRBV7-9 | CASSWGDLNIQYF | TGTGCCAGCAGCTGGGGGGACCTTAACATTCAGTACTTC
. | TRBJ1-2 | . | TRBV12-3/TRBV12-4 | CASSWEVWYGYTF | TGTGCCAGCAGTTGGGAGGTCTGGTATGGCTACACCTTC
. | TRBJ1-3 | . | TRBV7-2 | CASSSRTGGGNTIYF | TGTGCCAGCAGCTCTCGGACGGGAGGCGGAAACACCATATATTTT
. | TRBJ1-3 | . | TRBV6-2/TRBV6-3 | CASSSSDRQRNTIYF | TGTGCCAGCAGTTCGAGCGACAGACAAAGAAACACCATATATTTT
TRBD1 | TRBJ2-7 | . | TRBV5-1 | CASSGTEGWEQYF | TGCGCCAGCAGCGGGACAGAGGGGTGGGAGCAGTACTTC
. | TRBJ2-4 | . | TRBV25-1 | CASSAQGKNIQYF | TGTGCCAGCAGTGCGCAGGGGAAAAACATTCAGTACTTC
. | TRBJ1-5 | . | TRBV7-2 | CASSLASSNQPQHF | TGTGCCAGCAGCTTAGCGAGTAGCAATCAGCCCCAGCATTTT
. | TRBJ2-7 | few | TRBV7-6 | CASSPWTGAYEQYF | TGTGCCAGCAGCCCTTGGACGGGGGCCTACGAGCAGTACTTC
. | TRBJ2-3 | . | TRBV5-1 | CASSLGQQGDTQYF | TGCGCCAGCAGCTTGGGACAGCAGGGAGATACGCAGTATTTT
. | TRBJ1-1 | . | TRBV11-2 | CASSLAGGAGTEAFF | TGTGCCAGCAGCTTAGCAGGTGGGGCTGGGACTGAAGCTTTCTTT
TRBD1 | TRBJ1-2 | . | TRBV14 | CASSQGRGTGGSYGYTF | TGTGCCAGCAGCCAAGGGCGGGGGACAGGGGGCTCCTATGGCTACACCTTC
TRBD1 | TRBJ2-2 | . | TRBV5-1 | CASSGQAPNTGELFF | TGCGCCAGCAGCGGACAGGCCCCGAACACCGGGGAGCTGTTTTTT
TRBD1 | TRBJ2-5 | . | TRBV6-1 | CASSERDRVGTQYF | TGTGCCAGCAGTGAAAGGGACAGGGTCGGGACCCAGTACTTC
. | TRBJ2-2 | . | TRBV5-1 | CASSLGGEGPGELFF | TGCGCCAGCAGCTTGGGCGGGGAAGGACCCGGGGAGCTGTTTTTT
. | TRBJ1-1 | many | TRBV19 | CASSLGQNTEAFF | TGTGCCAGTAGTCTGGGACAGAACACTGAAGCTTTCTTT
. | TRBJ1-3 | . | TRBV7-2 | CASSADPGAGNTIYF | TGTGCCAGCAGCGCCGACCCAGGGGCTGGAAACACCATATATTTT
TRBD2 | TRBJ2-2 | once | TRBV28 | CASSSVGGGPAGELFF | TGTGCCAGCAGTTCCGTTGGGGGAGGGCCGGCCGGGGAGCTGTTTTTT
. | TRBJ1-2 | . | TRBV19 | CASSRTVTGFDGYTF | TGTGCCAGTAGTCGCACCGTAACAGGCTTTGATGGCTACACCTTC
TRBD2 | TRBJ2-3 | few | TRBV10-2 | CASRLAGESTDTQYF | TGCGCCAGCAGACTAGCGGGGGAGAGCACAGATACGCAGTATTTT
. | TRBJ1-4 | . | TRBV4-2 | CASSQVREWSEKLFF | TGTGCCAGCAGCCAAGTAAGGGAGTGGAGTGAAAAACTGTTTTTT
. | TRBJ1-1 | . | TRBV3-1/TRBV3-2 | CASVGDSPEAFF | TGTGCCAGCGTTGGAGATTCCCCTGAAGCTTTCTTT
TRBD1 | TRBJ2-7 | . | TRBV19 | CARSETGIFPHCEQYF | TGTGCCAGAAGCGAGACAGGGATTTTCCCCCACTGCGAGCAGTACTTC
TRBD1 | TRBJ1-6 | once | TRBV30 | CAWSQGLNSPLHF | TGTGCCTGGTCACAGGGGCTTAATTCACCCCTCCACTTT
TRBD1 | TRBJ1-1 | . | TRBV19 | CASSNHRGPGTEAFF | TGTGCCAGTAGTAACCACAGGGGGCCGGGCACTGAAGCTTTCTTT
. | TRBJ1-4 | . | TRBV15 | CATSSQTVRNEKLFF | TGTGCCACCAGCAGCCAGACAGTCCGTAATGAAAAACTGTTTTTT
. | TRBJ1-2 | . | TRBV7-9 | CASSFPQGSGYTF | TGTGCCAGCAGCTTTCCACAGGGCAGCGGCTACACCTTC